Below are 32 T cell receptor beta chains sequenced from a single sample in a study of radiotherapy plus CTLA-4 blockade in lung cancer. Some clones are missing from TCRdb's copy, which holds only in-frame ones; the method was immunoSEQ multiplex PCR. The sample holds some 34,000 clones, around 77% seen once. The sequencing used peripheral blood, collected from a patient treated with radiotherapy plus ipilimumab. The receptors derive from a human donor with non-small cell lung cancer who had stable disease on radiotherapy plus ipilimumab.

The rearrangement uses TRBV27 and TRBJ2-7; 8 nucleotides agree with TRBD1. CDR3 length equals 15 residues. Germline loops: CDR1 MNHEY, CDR2 SMNVEV (reference sequence). The junction had 9 bases not matched to a gene; V was cut back by 6 bases and J by 2 bases. CDR3 in DNA: TGTGCCAGCAGGGGGAGACAGGGGCCAACCTACGAGCAGTACTTC. Protein product: CASRGRQGPTYEQYF.

The J gene is TRBJ2-7, the V gene TRBV9, with 9 bases matching TRBD1. V shed 4 bases and J 0 bases; nucleotides not matched to a gene: 5. This CDR3 spans 15 amino acids. Germline V CDR1 and CDR2: SGDLS, YYNGEE. The DNA of the CDR3 is TGTGCCAGCAGCCGAGGGACAGGGTCCTCCTACGAGCAGTACTTC. This translates into CASSRGTGSSYEQYF.

The J gene is TRBJ1-3, the V gene TRBV5-5; 9 nucleotides line up with TRBD1. The CDR3 extends over 16 amino acids. V shed 0 bases, J shed 1 base, and the junction held 2 bases outside the gene matches. Germline lookup yields CDR1 SGHKS and CDR2 YYEKEE (reference sequence). The CDR3 loop is CASSLDRGQSGNTIYF. The CDR3 coding sequence is TGTGCCAGCAGCTTGGACAGGGGGCAGTCTGGAAACACCATATATTTT.

This chain connects TRBV25-1 to TRBJ1-4, with 7 positions matching TRBD1. The germline V gene encodes CDR1 MGHDK and CDR2 SYGVNS. The V gene end was trimmed by 3 bases and the J gene end by 0 bases; junction bases not matched to a gene: 10. CDR3 length equals 18 residues. The DNA for the CDR3 is TGTGCCAGCAGTGACCTAAACACCGGGACAGCAACTAATGAAAAACTGTTTTTT. It codes for CASSDLNTGTATNEKLFF.

This clone was observed many times. V is TRBV7-2 and J is TRBJ1-2; D is undetermined. The CDR3 extends over 13 amino acids. Trimming shortened V by 3 bases and J by 0 bases, and 5 bases separated the two germline ends. Germline CDR1 reads SGHTA; CDR2 reads FQGNSA. CDR3 loop: CASSFTANYGYTF. CDR3 bases: TGTGCCAGCAGCTTTACTGCTAACTATGGCTACACCTTC.

J is TRBJ1-4 and V is TRBV2; D is uncertain. V shed 7 bases and J shed 8 bases, with 20 bases lying between them. CDR1 and CDR2 from the germline V gene are SNHLY and FYNNEI. The CDR3 runs 15 residues. CDR3 amino acids: CASNTPGGGNEKLFF. CDR3 DNA sequence: TGTGCCAGCAACACCCCCGGTGGAGGAAACGAAAAACTGTTTTTT.

The chain couples TRBV7-6 to TRBJ1-1; D is undetermined. This CDR3 has 13 amino acids. Trimming took off 6 bases at V and 0 bases at J, with 8 bases between the two ends. Per the germline V gene, CDR1 is SGHVS and CDR2 is FNYEAQ. In nucleotides, the CDR3 is TGTGCCAGCAGTCCTACAGTGAACACTGAAGCTTTCTTT. This encodes CASSPTVNTEAFF.

The count of this clone is one. The chain combines TRBV2 with TRBJ2-7; 7 positions match TRBD1. The CDR3 consists of 15 residues. Germline V gene data show CDR1 as SNHLY and CDR2 as FYNNEI. V trimming: 3 bases; J trimming: 0 bases; junction bases outside the gene matches: 5. For the CDR3, the DNA is TGTGCCAGCAGTGAGACAGGGATTAGCTCCTACGAGCAGTACTTC. Residues: CASSETGISSYEQYF. The full variable domain, its missing parts supplied by reference TRBV2 and TRBJ2-7, is EPEVTQTPSHQVTQMGQEVILRCVPISNHLYFYWYRQILGQKVEFLVSFYNNEISEKSEIFDDQFSVERPDGSNFTLKIRSTKLEDSAMYFCASSETGISSYEQYFGPGTRLTVT.

The V and J genes are TRBV7-9 and TRBJ2-5; unclear D gene. Germline CDR1 is SEHNR and CDR2 is FQNEAQ (reference sequence). V dropped 0 bases and J dropped 5 bases, with 4 bases sitting between them. The CDR3 sequence is 12 residues long. Here the CDR3 reads CASSLAHETQYF. The CDR3 coding sequence is TGTGCCAGCAGCTTAGCTCATGAGACCCAGTACTTC. Full variable domain (rest looked up from reference TRBV7-9 and TRBJ2-5): DTGVSQNPRHKITKRGQNVTFRCDPISEHNRLYWYRQTLGQGPEFLTYFQNEAQLEKSRLLSDRFSAERPKGSFSTLEIQRTEQGDSAMYLCASSLAHETQYFGPGTRLLVL.

The genes are TRBV18 and TRBJ2-7; D might be TRBD1 (5 bases). The germline V and J ends were trimmed by 4 bases and 3 bases, with 19 bases remaining between them. The V gene's germline CDR1 is KGHSH and CDR2 LQKENI. The CDR3 sequence is 16 residues long. In nucleotides, the CDR3 is TGTGCCAGCTCACTGCTCGCGCCGATCGACAGCTACGAGCAGTACTTC. It codes for CASSLLAPIDSYEQYF.

The chain couples TRBV11-2 to TRBJ2-7, with D maybe TRBD2 (6 bases). CDR1 is SGHAT and CDR2 is FQNNGV in the germline V gene. CDR3 length: 14 residues. Trimming cost V 5 bases and J 6 bases, with 17 bases left between them. The CDR3 bases are TGTGCCAGCAGCCCCGGGACTTACCTTCGCGAGCAGTACTTC. It is translated as CASSPGTYLREQYF.

CDR3 amino acids: CASSGDYNEQFF. In DNA, the CDR3 is TGTGCCAGCTCCGGGGACTACAATGAGCAGTTCTTC. The chain combines TRBV5-4 with TRBJ2-1, with a weak D call TRBD2 (5 bases). Trimming took 7 bases from V and 3 from J, leaving 8 bases between them. The germline V gene encodes CDR1 SGHNT and CDR2 YYREEE (reference sequence). CDR3 length: 12 amino acids.

The chain recombines TRBV20-1 with TRBJ1-2; D not certain. V was clipped by 5 bases and J by 4 bases, with 8 bases between them. Germline V gene sequence: CDR1 DFQATT, CDR2 SNEGSKA (reference sequence). The CDR3 sequence is 11 residues long. DNA for the CDR3: TGCAGTGCTCAAGGAGTCTATGGCTACACCTTC. Translated, it gives CSAQGVYGYTF.

The CDR3 spells CASSYWHQETQYF. The CDR3 DNA sequence: TGTGCCAGCAGTTACTGGCACCAAGAGACCCAGTACTTC. The rearrangement uses TRBV6-6 and TRBJ2-5; no reliable D call. V was shortened by 1 base and J by 0 bases, with 3 bases between the two germline ends. Per germline, CDR1 MNHNY and CDR2 SVGAGI (reference sequence). This CDR3 spans 13 amino acids.

The chain carries TRBV29-1 and TRBJ2-1, with D unclear. Germline V lookup: CDR1 SQVTM, CDR2 ANQGSEA. V lost 7 bases, J lost 9 bases, and 13 bases lay in between. The length of the CDR3 is 11 residues. The CDR3 coding sequence is TGCAGCGCCCGGGTTTTTGGTGAGCAGTTCTTC. Protein: CSARVFGEQFF.

The chain combines TRBV14 with TRBJ2-5; 7 positions match TRBD2. With V trimmed by 4 bases and J by 1 base, 9 bases remained unmatched. The CDR3 loop spans 16 amino acids. CDR1 SGHDN and CDR2 FVKESK come from the germline V gene. CDR3 region: CASSPREGRAQETQYF. The CDR3, as DNA: TGTGCCAGCAGCCCCAGGGAAGGGAGGGCCCAAGAGACCCAGTACTTC.

The gene calls are TRBV7-2 and TRBJ2-3; 9 bases align to TRBD2. This CDR3 is built from 15 residues. J was trimmed by 6 bases and V by 5 bases; bases with no gene match: 9. Germline CDR1 is SGHTA and CDR2 is FQGNSA. CDR3 residues: CASSAGLAQWDTQYF. CDR3 nucleotide sequence: TGTGCCAGCAGCGCGGGACTAGCACAATGGGATACGCAGTATTTT.

The V call is TRBV11-2, the J call TRBJ2-3, with 8 positions matching TRBD1. The germline V gene encodes CDR1 SGHAT and CDR2 FQNNGV. The V segment lost 5 bases and the J segment 5 bases; nucleotides outside the gene matches: 3. The CDR3 is 13 residues long. The CDR3 nucleotides read TGTGCCAGCAGCACAGACAGGGGAGATACGCAGTATTTT. Translating gives CASSTDRGDTQYF. The full variable domain, rest sourced from reference TRBV11-2 and TRBJ2-3, is EAGVAQSPRYKIIEKRQSVAFWCNPISGHATLYWYQQILGQGPKLLIQFQNNGVVDDSQLPKDRFSAERLKGVDSTLKIQPAKLEDSAVYLCASSTDRGDTQYFGPGTRLTVL.

This chain connects TRBV19 to TRBJ1-4; D gene uncertain. The CDR3 contains 14 residues. V lost 6 bases, J lost 8 bases, and 16 bases lay in between. Germline values: CDR1 LNHDA, CDR2 SQIVND (reference sequence). The DNA for the CDR3 is TGTGCCAGTAGCGTCACCCGAGATCACGAAAAACTGTTTTTT. Encoded protein: CASSVTRDHEKLFF.

This sequence joins TRBV7-9 and TRBJ1-4; D gene uncertain. The CDR3 loop spans 13 amino acids. CDR1 and CDR2 from the germline V gene are SEHNR and FQNEAQ (reference sequence). V lost 11 bases and J lost 5, with 15 bases in between. The CDR3 protein is CASDGVNNEKLFF. CDR3 DNA: TGTGCCTCGGACGGGGTTAACAATGAAAAACTGTTTTTT.

This chain links TRBV19 with TRBJ2-3; possibly TRBD1 for D (6 bases). V was trimmed by 7 bases and J by 0 bases, leaving 11 bases between them. Germline V gives CDR1 LNHDA, CDR2 SQIVND (reference sequence). This CDR3 is 14 amino acids long. CDR3 coding DNA: TGTGCCAGTAAGCAGGGGCCTAGCACAGATACGCAGTATTTT. Amino acid sequence: CASKQGPSTDTQYF.

The rearrangement uses TRBV30 and TRBJ1-2; D remains ambiguous. The germline V gene has CDR1 GTSNPN and CDR2 SVGIG (reference sequence). The CDR3 runs 13 residues. Trimming took off 5 bases at V and 5 bases at J, with 15 bases between the two ends. Here the CDR3 reads CAWGRLSQYGYTF. In DNA, the CDR3 is TGTGCCTGGGGGAGACTCTCCCAATATGGCTACACCTTC.

This chain connects TRBV10-1 to TRBJ1-6; D gene ambiguous. The CDR3 has 12 amino acids. With 2 bases removed from V and 13 bases from J, the gap between germline ends came to 9 bases. Germline CDR1 WNHNN, CDR2 SYGVQD (reference sequence). The DNA for the CDR3 is TGCGCCAGCAGTGAGGGCGACGGGCCCCTCCACTTT. Amino acid sequence: CASSEGDGPLHF.

The chain recombines TRBV6-1 with TRBJ1-5; D may be TRBD1 (5 bases). This CDR3 contains 12 residues. V shed 4 bases and J shed 7 bases, with 8 bases lying between them. Germline V gives CDR1 MNHNS, CDR2 SASEGT. CDR3 sequence: CASSAQGQPQHF. The CDR3 DNA sequence: TGTGCCAGCAGTGCCCAGGGCCAGCCCCAGCATTTT.

This chain connects TRBV5-6 to TRBJ1-6, with D possibly being TRBD1 (6 bases). V lost 4 bases and J 0 bases, leaving 17 bases between the germline ends. Germline-derived CDR1 and CDR2 are SGHDT and YYEEEE. The CDR3 loop spans 18 amino acids. The chain's CDR3 is CASSPRTDLYSYNSPLHF. DNA of the CDR3: TGTGCCAGCAGCCCGAGGACAGATCTATACTCCTATAATTCACCCCTCCACTTT. The variable domain in full, with the rest retrieved from reference TRBV5-6 and TRBJ1-6, is DAGVTQSPTHLIKTRGQQVTLRCSPKSGHDTVSWYQQALGQGPQFIFQYYEEEERQRGNFPDRFSGHQFPNYSSELNVNALLLGDSALYLCASSPRTDLYSYNSPLHFGNGTRLTVT.

V usage is TRBV19 and J usage is TRBJ2-7; the D gene is possibly TRBD1 (6 bases). The CDR3 contains 15 residues. Germline V CDR1 and CDR2: LNHDA, SQIVND (reference sequence). V was shortened by 3 bases and J by 0 bases, with 12 bases between the two germline ends. The CDR3 bases are TGTGCCAGTAGTATCGAGACAGGCTACTCCTACGAGCAGTACTTC. Translation gives CASSIETGYSYEQYF.

The count of this clone is one. This chain connects TRBV6-1 to TRBJ1-4; D possibly corresponds to TRBD1 (5 bases). The CDR3 spans 13 residues. In germline, CDR1 is MNHNS, CDR2 SASEGT. Trimming removed 8 bases at V and 7 bases at J, with 14 bases between. CDR3 DNA sequence: TGTGCCAGCCTCCGGGGGGGGAGTGAAAAACTGTTTTTT. It is translated as CASLRGGSEKLFF.

This chain uses TRBV18 with TRBJ1-2; weak D call: TRBD1 (6 bases). This CDR3 is 13 amino acids long. Germline V gives CDR1 KGHSH, CDR2 LQKENI. Trimming left V 5 bases short and J 6 bases short, with 13 bases between. Here the CDR3 reads CASSGTPFDGYTF. The CDR3 nucleotides are TGTGCCAGCTCAGGGACACCATTCGATGGCTACACCTTC. Full variable domain (remainder filled in from reference TRBV18 and TRBJ1-2): NAGVMQNPRHLVRRRGQEARLRCSPMKGHSHVYWYRQLPEEGLKFMVYLQKENIIDESGMPKERFSAEFPKEGPSILRIQQVVRGDSAAYFCASSGTPFDGYTFGSGTRLTVV.

The rearrangement joins TRBV9 to TRBJ1-1; TRBD1 matches 7 bases. Germline V gene lookup returns CDR1 SGDLS and CDR2 YYNGEE. The CDR3 consists of 17 residues. V lost 3 bases, J lost 1 base, and 12 bases stayed unmatched. The CDR3 loop reads CASSDSTGPLTNTEAFF. DNA for the CDR3: TGTGCCAGCAGCGACTCGACAGGGCCCCTAACGAACACTGAAGCTTTCTTT.

This clone was counted between two and nine times. The chain couples TRBV29-1 to TRBJ2-3, with 7 nucleotides matching TRBD1. CDR1 and CDR2 from the germline V gene are SQVTM and ANQGSEA. The CDR3 covers 13 residues. V was clipped by 6 bases and J by 4 bases; unmatched bases: 7. CDR3 amino acids: CSVHRGSADTQYF. The CDR3 DNA reads TGCAGCGTGCACAGGGGTAGCGCAGATACGCAGTATTTT.

The chain employs TRBV6-1 and TRBJ1-6; TRBD1 might be the D (5 bases). Germline loops: CDR1 MNHNS, CDR2 SASEGT. The CDR3 extends over 14 amino acids. The V gene lost 3 bases and the J gene lost 5 bases, with 8 bases spanning the gap. DNA of the CDR3: TGTGCCAGCAGTGAGGCCAGGGATAATTCACCCCTCCACTTT. It yields the protein CASSEARDNSPLHF.

This clone was observed once. The rearrangement uses TRBV2 and TRBJ2-5; TRBD1 matches 8 bases. The CDR3 consists of 13 residues. Germline trimming cut 4 bases from V and 5 bases from J; bases unmatched to any gene: 3. Germline V gives CDR1 SNHLY, CDR2 FYNNEI. The CDR3 here is CASSVNRGETQYF. The CDR3 bases are TGTGCCAGCAGTGTGAACAGGGGGGAGACCCAGTACTTC.